This TCR beta chain was identified in a study of blood T cell repertoires in COVID-19. V shed 1 base and J shed 8 bases, with 17 bases lying between them. The CDR3 totals 16 residues. Germline CDR1 SGHVS, CDR2 FNYEAQ. The method was immunoSEQ multiplex PCR; TCRdb's version includes in-frame clones alone and lacks a portion of them. Here the sample spans approximately 53,000 clones, 81% being singletons. This clone was seen just once. Sequencing was performed on peripheral blood. The receptor's source is a woman older than 75 with COVID-19, enrolled during active disease. The gene calls are TRBV7-6 and TRBJ1-4; perhaps TRBD1 as D (6 bases). The CDR3 coding sequence is TGTGCCAGCAGCTTAGGAGGGGGATCTCGGTCAGAAAAACTGTTTTTT. Its translation: CASSLGGGSRSEKLFF.